The 10 T cell receptor beta chains presented below share a single source sample, sequenced in a study of CD8+ T cells in alopecia areata. The sequencing template was cDNA reverse transcribed from extracted RNA. The assay was immunoSEQ multiplex PCR, and TCRdb's table has in-frame clones only and misses some. The table lists about 130,000 clones, around 50% of them singletons. This sample comprised CD4+ T cells sorted from blood, obtained at week 0. The receptors were sampled from a human donor with alopecia areata.

The table lists this clone with a few counts. This chain connects TRBV30 to TRBJ2-7; TRBD1 is a possible D gene (5 bases). From germline, CDR1 is GTSNPN and CDR2 SVGIG (reference sequence). The CDR3 covers 11 residues. The CDR3 sequence: CATGPPLEQYF. CDR3 coding DNA: TGTGCAACAGGTCCGCCTCTCGAGCAGTACTTC.

This sequence joins TRBV15 and TRBJ1-1; D uncertain. Germline V gene lookup returns CDR1 LNHNV and CDR2 YYDKDF (reference sequence). Trimming removed 1 base at V and 0 bases at J, with 9 bases between. CDR3 length: 15 residues. The CDR3 reads CATSRGGAMNTEAFF. CDR3 sequence (DNA): TGTGCCACCAGCAGAGGTGGAGCGATGAACACTGAAGCTTTCTTT. Combining the CDR3 with reference TRBV15 and TRBJ1-1 gives the whole variable domain DAMVIQNPRYQVTQFGKPVTLSCSQTLNHNVMYWYQQKSSQAPKLLFHYYDKDFNNEADTPDNFQSRRPNTSFCFLDIRSPGLGDTAMYLCATSRGGAMNTEAFFGQGTRLTVV.

The chain has TRBV5-1 and TRBJ2-4, with 10 bases that match TRBD1. This CDR3 has 21 residues. Germline CDR1 is SGHRS and CDR2 is YFSETQ. Trimming cost V 4 bases and J 2 bases; bases outside gene matches: 21. The CDR3 region is CASSPGGGVPGTGASKNIQYF. The CDR3 DNA reads TGCGCCAGCAGCCCGGGGGGTGGAGTACCGGGGACAGGGGCATCCAAAAACATTCAGTACTTC.

This chain connects TRBV7-9 to TRBJ2-5; D is unresolved. The CDR3 length is 14 residues. The germline V gene has CDR1 SEHNR and CDR2 FQNEAQ (reference sequence). Deletions cut 5 bases from V and 2 bases from J, with 12 bases between. The CDR3 nucleotides read TGTGCCAGCAGCCCCTCGTTCAGGCAAGAGACCCAGTACTTC. Its protein is CASSPSFRQETQYF. Together with reference TRBV7-9 and TRBJ2-5, the CDR3 gives the full variable domain: DTGVSQNPRHKITKRGQNVTFRCDPISEHNRLYWYRQTLGQGPEFLTYFQNEAQLEKSRLLSDRFSAERPKGSFSTLEIQRTEQGDSAMYLCASSPSFRQETQYFGPGTRLLVL.

This sequence joins TRBV29-1 and TRBJ2-1; 11 bases line up with TRBD2. CDR1 is SQVTM, CDR2 ANQGSEA, per germline. Losses at the gene ends were 4 bases for V and 7 bases for J; bases not matched to a gene: 3. The CDR3 is 13 amino acids. The CDR3, as DNA: TGCAGCGTTGTAGCGGGGGGGCCGAATGAGCAGTTCTTC. As protein: CSVVAGGPNEQFF.

This clone was detected only a few times. The chain employs TRBV5-1 and TRBJ2-6, with D possibly being TRBD1 (5 bases). Germline V gene lookup returns CDR1 SGHRS and CDR2 YFSETQ. CDR3 length: 18 amino acids. Trimming stripped 0 bases from V and 3 bases from J, with 16 bases between. The CDR3 sequence is CASSLGQPSRNGANVLTF. The CDR3 DNA reads TGCGCCAGCAGCTTGGGACAGCCAAGTAGGAATGGGGCCAACGTCCTGACTTTC. The full variable domain, rest sourced from reference TRBV5-1 and TRBJ2-6, is KAGVTQTPRYLIKTRGQQVTLSCSPISGHRSVSWYQQTPGQGLQFLFEYFSETQRNKGNFPGRFSGRQFSNSRSEMNVSTLELGDSALYLCASSLGQPSRNGANVLTFGAGSRLTVL.

V is TRBV27 and J is TRBJ2-1; the match to TRBD2 covers 13 bases. Germline CDR1 MNHEY, CDR2 SMNVEV (reference sequence). The V gene end was trimmed by 8 bases and the J gene end by 7 bases; junction bases not matched to a gene: 8. The CDR3 covers 15 residues. The CDR3 protein is CASGELAGGRNEQFF. The CDR3 DNA reads as TGTGCCAGCGGCGAACTAGCGGGGGGGAGAAATGAGCAGTTCTTC.

In its sample, this clone was seen a few times. V usage is TRBV19 and J usage is TRBJ1-2; no reliable D call. Trimming pared 10 bases from V and 3 bases from J, leaving 15 bases between. The germline V gene encodes CDR1 LNHDA and CDR2 SQIVND (reference sequence). The CDR3 contains 13 residues. Here the CDR3 reads CATKPGVHYGYTF. The CDR3 DNA reads as TGTGCCACCAAACCGGGAGTTCACTATGGCTACACCTTC.

This clone was seen more than once but under ten times. The chain is built from TRBV14 and TRBJ1-2; D is unclear. The germline CDR1 and CDR2 sequences are SGHDN and FVKESK. CDR3 length: 15 residues. Trimming removed 1 base from V and 3 bases from J, with 12 bases in between. The CDR3 loop is CASSQGPLSDYGYTF. The CDR3 nucleotides are TGTGCCAGCAGCCAAGGCCCCTTAAGCGACTATGGCTACACCTTC. The entire variable domain, with the rest obtained from reference TRBV14 and TRBJ1-2, is as follows: EAGVTQFPSHSVIEKGQTVTLRCDPISGHDNLYWYRRVMGKEIKFLLHFVKESKQDESGMPNNRFLAERTGGTYSTLKVQPAELEDSGVYFCASSQGPLSDYGYTFGSGTRLTVV.

The chain employs TRBV19 and TRBJ2-5; no reliable D call. The CDR3 has 11 residues. Germline V lookup: CDR1 LNHDA, CDR2 SQIVND (reference sequence). V lost 3 bases to trimming and J lost 6 bases, with 5 bases between them. CDR3 DNA: TGTGCCAGTAGTATCGGAAAGACCCAGTACTTC. Translation: CASSIGKTQYF. Looking up the rest from reference TRBV19 and TRBJ2-5 gives the full variable domain: DGGITQSPKYLFRKEGQNVTLSCEQNLNHDAMYWYRQDPGQGLRLIYYSQIVNDFQKGDIAEGYSVSREKKESFPLTVTSAQKNPTAFYLCASSIGKTQYFGPGTRLLVL.